Listed below are T cell receptor beta chains from one sample, sequenced in a study of blood T cells in healthy people across ages. From the 5' RACE reads, TCRdb called clonotypes with MiXCR, one entry per CDR3 protein. There are approximately 960,000 distinct CDR3 sequences in the sample; roughly 28% occur only once, and about 10% lies in the top ten. The sample was also reused in another study, on T cells of mothers and their children.

Input material: blood. The receptors derive from a woman aged 40 to 50 in good health. Each CDR3 is given with its conserved first and last residue. A D gene is named only where the DNA matches it firmly. Expanded clones get a size class; other rows say once, few or many, or leave the size out.

CDR3aa | CDR3nt | d_gene | v_gene | abundance | j_gene
CSVATSGGFLDIQYF | TGCAGCGTGGCCACTAGCGGGGGGTTCCTGGACATTCAGTACTTC | TRBD2 | TRBV29-1 | many | TRBJ2-4
CASSVVAVTNEQFF | TGTGCCAGCAGCGTAGTTGCAGTGACCAATGAGCAGTTCTTC | NA | TRBV9 | NA | TRBJ2-1
CASLTLGDPPYEQYF | TGTGCCAGCTTAACCTTAGGGGACCCCCCCTACGAGCAGTACTTC | NA | TRBV2 | many | TRBJ2-7
CASSADGYYGYTF | TGTGCCAGCAGCGCTGACGGGTACTATGGCTACACCTTC | NA | TRBV7-2 | many | TRBJ1-2
CASSQDGMGGHYEQYF | TGTGCCAGCAGCCAAGATGGGATGGGGGGCCATTACGAGCAGTACTTC | NA | TRBV4-2 | few | TRBJ2-7
CASSATGDQPQHF | TGTGCCAGCAGCGCTACAGGGGATCAGCCCCAGCATTTT | TRBD1 | TRBV7-9 | NA | TRBJ1-5
CASSYTRETGANVLTF | TGTGCCAGCAGTTATACGAGGGAAACTGGGGCCAACGTCCTGACTTTC | NA | TRBV6-6 | many | TRBJ2-6
CASSLRCTDTQYF | TGTGCCAGCAGTTTGCGGTGCACAGATACGCAGTATTTT | NA | TRBV12-3/TRBV12-4 | NA | TRBJ2-3
CASSLERRSSYEQYF | TGTGCCAGCAGCTTAGAAAGAAGAAGCTCCTACGAGCAGTACTTC | NA | TRBV11-2 | many | TRBJ2-7
CATSDRQGYQPQHF | TGTGCCACCAGTGATCGACAGGGTTATCAGCCCCAGCATTTT | TRBD1 | TRBV24-1 | NA | TRBJ1-5
CASSGTIYNSPLHF | TGTGCCAGCTCGGGGACCATCTATAATTCACCCCTCCACTTT | NA | TRBV28 | NA | TRBJ1-6
CASLVGGVGQPQHF | TGTGCCAGCCTGGTCGGGGGGGTCGGTCAGCCCCAGCATTTT | NA | TRBV12-3/TRBV12-4 | NA | TRBJ1-5
CASSLGAAGGGEQYF | TGTGCCAGCAGCTTAGGGGCGGCGGGAGGGGGAGAGCAGTACTTC | TRBD2 | TRBV7-6 | NA | TRBJ2-7
CASSSDRTVAEAFF | TGTGCCAGCAGTTCGGACAGAACTGTGGCTGAAGCTTTCTTT | NA | TRBV12-3/TRBV12-4 | few | TRBJ1-1
CASSHRDRCRSPLHF | TGTGCCAGCAGCCACCGGGACAGGTGCAGGTCACCCCTCCACTTT | TRBD1 | TRBV6-6 | NA | TRBJ1-6
CATRGAGAEAFF | TGTGCCACTAGGGGCGCGGGGGCTGAAGCTTTCTTT | NA | TRBV28 | NA | TRBJ1-1
CASSLEGGLGYNEQFF | TGTGCCAGCAGCTTAGAGGGGGGGCTGGGTTACAATGAGCAGTTCTTC | NA | TRBV7-6 | many | TRBJ2-1
CATSDTYRYPYEQYF | TGTGCCACCAGTGATACCTACAGGTATCCCTACGAGCAGTACTTC | NA | TRBV24-1 | many | TRBJ2-7
CASSQVAQLNTEAFF | TGCGCCAGCAGCCAAGTGGCGCAGCTGAACACTGAAGCTTTCTTT | NA | TRBV4-3 | NA | TRBJ1-1
CASSSRGGEFF | TGTGCCAGCAGCTCGCGGGGGGGGGAGTTCTTC | TRBD2 | TRBV3-1 | few | TRBJ2-1
CASSSITRGGETQYF | TGTGCCAGCAGCTCGATTACTAGGGGCGGAGAGACCCAGTACTTC | NA | TRBV11-2 | NA | TRBJ2-5
CAKSGGAYETQYF | TGTGCCAAGAGCGGGGGTGCCTATGAGACCCAGTACTTC | TRBD2 | TRBV7-9 | NA | TRBJ2-5
CASSYSGQAERQYF | TGTGCCAGCAGTTACTCAGGACAGGCGGAGCGGCAGTACTTC | TRBD1 | TRBV6-5 | few | TRBJ2-7